What follows describes a single T cell receptor beta chain. Its antigen remains undetermined. Qualities for individual bases were not recorded, and no much larger clone is one base off. The data are from a study of cytomegalovirus exposure and HLA in healthy donors (TCRdb year 2017). Regarding the complete study: An earlier analysis of several hundred of the donors reported 276 Gb of sequence data and 95 million to 130 million unique TCR beta sequences obtained from 150 million to 200 million T cells. The aim of the study was to test whether cataloging public T cell receptors could identify signatures of past pathogen exposure. The study used immunosequencing to profile the T cell repertoires of approximately 640 subjects and linked those repertoires to cytomegalovirus serostatus. Of the roughly 410 genotyped donors, 81% were placed in the genetic ancestry cluster associated with self-reported Caucasian donors. A later genetic analysis used genome-wide SNP genotypes for about 60% of the roughly 670 donors, treating that subset as a discovery cohort. In the later analysis, no new phenotypic data were used to find candidate immune exposures; instead, reliance was placed on TCR beta sequences and their occurrence across donors. The number of typed donors differed by locus: about 620-640 for A, B, C, DRB1 and DQB1; 500 to 550 for DQA1; about 600 for DPA1; and roughly 470 for DPB1. Besides the first cohort of under 700 subjects, a separate validation cohort made up of about 120 different subjects was used. All discovery cohort repertoires had been generated using a single sequencing platform. Both class I and class II loci were covered by HLA typing, at four-digit resolution. An early release covering more than 500 HLA-typed donors comprised approximately 300 gigabases of sequencing data and roughly 85 million unique TCR sequences. A handful of DR-DQ haplotypes were handled as single units for association and clustering because linkage in the cohort was strong. High-throughput TCR immunosequencing, statistical association of individual TCRs with disease status, and machine learning were combined to predict cytomegalovirus infection status. A later analysis re-analyzed previously published TCR beta repertoires from 600 to 850 donors and added high-resolution HLA genotyping to study TCR occurrence patterns. Alongside the repertoire data, information on donor age, sex, ethnicity and CMV serostatus was compiled. On average, 235,054 unique TCR beta nucleotide sequences were sequenced per donor among a few hundred genotyped donors of the cohort, with around 19% of those sequences being non-productive. An earlier analysis of around 580 of the donors used high-throughput TCR beta sequencing to judge whether each TCR beta V gene segment behaved as functional or pseudogenic.

In total, fewer than 750 healthy bone marrow donors made up the cohort. At the time of sampling, every cohort member was nominally healthy, though immune exposures that went unrecorded were likely present. The donor was CMV seropositive and was included in the group of approximately 310 seropositive cohort members. Each donor provided a peripheral blood sample, and peripheral blood mononuclear cells were used for TCR beta sequencing. Genomic DNA extraction from the blood cell samples was performed with the Qiagen DNeasy Blood Extraction Kit. The receptor library was made with the immunoSEQ multiplex PCR assay. A mixture of 60 forward primers for TCR Vbeta segments and 13 reverse primers for TCR Jbeta segments was used in the multiplex PCR. Amplification of the CDR3 region of rearranged TCR beta genes was performed with a multiplex PCR assay on genomic DNA. The amplified TCR beta libraries were sequenced on the Illumina HiSeq System as 87-base-pair reads. In the source study's methods: A later analysis tallied roughly 76 million unique TCR beta chains across the 666 repertoires, and about 10 million of those chains were shared by two or more donors. A nearest-neighbor algorithm error-corrected the raw reads and collapsed the reads into unique sequences, merging closely related sequences to remove PCR and sequencing errors. To assign V, D and J gene segments, CDR3 sequences were aligned to IMGT reference sequences. For a sequence to be retained, at least a six-nucleotide match to both a V gene segment and a J gene segment was required. Rearrangements were classified as productive when the CDR3 lacked stop codons and remained in frame with V and J, and all other rearrangements were classified as non-productive. Following IMGT convention, CDR3 was defined as the stretch from the second conserved V-encoded cysteine up to the conserved J-encoded phenylalanine. In an earlier analysis of around 640 of the donors, sequences lacking an unambiguous match to a single V gene segment were excluded. In an earlier analysis of a few hundred of the donors, V segments were called functional above 56.7% productive rearrangements and were called segregating when the between-donor standard deviation exceeded 5%. A statistical classification framework was developed to diagnose cytomegalovirus status using the catalog of TCR beta chain sequences. In a later analysis, TCR nucleotide sequences were compared against IMGT/GENE-DB human TR gene sequences so that V and J genes could be assigned. A later analysis assigned CDR3 sequences and most-parsimonious VDJ recombination scenarios with the TCRdist pipeline. In a later analysis, each TCR beta chain was defined by its CDR3 amino acid sequence together with its V-gene family, and reads without a unique V-gene family were excluded. In a later analysis, around 600 highly shared, low-generation-probability nucleotide sequences were removed to address suspected cross-contamination and a sequencing artifact. A later analysis calculated a clonal expansion index for each public chain from normalized within-repertoire ranks of inferred template counts. Generation probabilities in a later analysis came from a VDJ recombination model fitted to out-of-frame rearrangements, and those results were checked against IGoR. A later analysis scored TCR-TCR, TCR-HLA and TCR-CMV co-occurrence with hypergeometric tests, applying a repertoire-size bias correction to TCR pairs. False discovery rates were estimated in a later analysis by permuting HLA or CMV assignments 20 times. In a later analysis, co-occurring TCRs were grouped with DBSCAN, and TCRdist sequence similarity was added when clustering was performed within HLA-allele-positive subsets. Repertoires with fewer than 30,000 or more than 120,000 public chains were left out of co-occurrence clustering, as were four to six repertoires with anomalous nucleotide sharing. Entries here come from immuneACCESS through TCRdb and include only in-frame sequences with V and J called. Some clones fail to appear in such tables; in the studies checked, an unresolved V gene covers under half of the shortfall, and the cause of the remainder is unknown. V and J calls plus clone size are reproduced from that table; the DNA served to infer D and trimming. The sample records fewer than 130,000 clones, about four fifths of which are singletons. The ten largest make up roughly 2.9% of the sample.

Paper-wide results and their limitations: Assigning TCR associations to individual alleles was difficult when HLA alleles, especially DR and DQ, strongly co-occurred. The study gave a list of about 170 TCR beta chains associated with cytomegalovirus. It was suggested by the authors that the approach could potentially be generalized to other disease states and immunological phenotypes. The classifier was reported to diagnose cytomegalovirus status with high specificity and sensitivity in both the original and validation cohorts. Across donors, most TCR sequences were observed very rarely, whereas some public TCRs were present in many individuals. In a later analysis, some 17,000 TCR beta sequences were associated with specific HLA alleles at a false discovery rate of 0.05. In an earlier analysis of roughly 500 of the donors, most TCR beta V segments appeared in productive rearrangements about 90% or about 30% of the time, broadly matching IMGT annotations. HLA typing was unavailable for some donors at each locus, so association tests used only the typed subset. The presence/absence analyses assumed that sequencing depth was roughly uniform across donors, and that assumption may not be true. In a later analysis, HLA-associated TCR beta chains showed more clonal expansion and lower generation probabilities than non-associated chains that were equally common. According to a later analysis, parvovirus B19, influenza, CMV and Epstein-Barr virus appeared linked to several top co-occurrence clusters. V-gene and J-gene trimming of TCR beta chains was associated with a missense DCLRE1C variant in a later genetic analysis, and the association was replicated in an independent cohort. A further reported finding was that TCR beta sequences accurately predicted the HLA-A and HLA-B alleles for most subjects in the first cohort. Some IMGT-functional V segments, including TRBV6-2 and TRBV6-3, could not be distinguished by the 87-base-pair reads and were therefore excluded. Because counts were too low, some 17 rarely observed V segments, including chromosome 9 orphons, were left out of the earlier analysis of a few hundred of the donors. This cohort had only TCR beta chains sequenced, and the lack of alpha or paired-chain data limited which features could be detected. According to a later analysis, most CMV-associated TCR beta chains appeared to be HLA-restricted, and the HLA associations seemed to be driven largely by CMV exposure. In vitro tests confirmed that three of the cytomegalovirus-associated TCR beta chains recognize cytomegalovirus antigens. Correlated functional status among segregating V segments might be attributable to linkage disequilibrium, but an unknown experimental factor could not be ruled out. The only immune exposure information available for the cohort was CMV serostatus. A later analysis found that TCR association rates varied across HLA loci, with DRB1 alleles showing the most associated TCRs and HLA-C alleles the fewest. A cluster of highly shared sequence variants was judged likely to be a technical artifact of the sequencing pipeline. According to a later genetic analysis, donors in an Asian-associated ancestry cluster had fewer N-insertions in productive TCRs than the approximately 650-donor mean.

CDR1 and CDR2 are drawn from the germline V gene: SGHTA, FQGTGA. The CDR3, from cysteine to phenylalanine, totals 15 residues. The entry retains the CDR3 DNA only, 45 bases that are in frame from base 1. Compared with germline, V lacks 2 bases and J lacks 5 bases; bases without a gene match: 7. The chain is made from TRBV7-3 and TRBJ2-3; TRBD2 agrees with 7 junctional bases. The sequence derives from a woman aged 55-69 years in good health and CMV-seropositive. Material for sequencing was PBMCs. The encoded CDR3 is CASSLQSSGLDTQYF. The DNA sequence follows: TGTGCCAGCAGCTTACAGTCTAGCGGTTTAGATACGCAGTATTTT.